This TCR beta chain emerged from a study of identifying expanded T cells in peripheral blood. Profiled with immunoSEQ multiplex PCR; TCRdb holds only in-frame clones, not every one. The table shows over 100,000 clones, with about nine tenths occurring only once. Germline CDR1 reads SGHAT; CDR2 reads FQNNGV. Trimming removed 0 bases from V and 6 bases from J, with 9 bases in between. The CDR3 covers 14 residues. The chain is built from TRBV11-2 and TRBJ1-5; tentatively, D is TRBD1 (5 bases). This clonotype was obtained from a person between 18 and 70 years old in good health. Sequenced material: blood. DNA of the CDR3: TGTGCCAGCAGCTTAGATCAGGGCGGTCAGCCCCAGCATTTT. Translation gives CASSLDQGGQPQHF.